This TCR beta chain is from a study of cytotoxic CD8 clonotypes in ibrutinib-treated CLL. The V gene's germline CDR1 is SGHRS and CDR2 YFSETQ. V shed 1 base and J shed 2 bases, with 9 bases lying between them. The CDR3 runs 14 residues. Overall study results and limits: With treatment, public clonotypes, which were uncommon, either contracted or remained stable. For progressing versus sustained-remission patients, sampling times were not the same.

Notes on this clone: Its specificity is not known.

Produced via immunoSEQ multiplex PCR; TCRdb's table is partial and in-frame only. The sample holds some 170,000 clones; 70% to 90% are singletons and the top ten take approximately 3%. The starting material was PBMCs, obtained at disease progression, from a patient treated with ibrutinib. The receptor comes from a human donor with chronic lymphocytic leukemia. The chain recombines TRBV5-1 with TRBJ1-1; D not resolved. The CDR3 DNA reads TGCGCCAGCAGCTTGATCGGCGCTAACACTGAAGCTTTCTTT. Its translation: CASSLIGANTEAFF.